This T cell receptor beta chain was documented in a study of blood T cell repertoires in COVID-19. Across the study: PBMCs, B-cell-depleted T cells, or T cells were the source of the cDNA or gDNA that made up the material.

In the source study's methods: By means of reference gene primer amplification, nucleated cell counts were estimated. Data came from immunoSEQ multiplex PCR; TCRdb stores just in-frame clones and leaves some out. V, J and clone size are taken as reported in that table, and D and trimming were inferred from the DNA itself. This sample has about 220,000 clones, with more than 65% found just once. This CDR3 has 15 amino acids. The ends lost 5 bases at V and 5 bases at J; junction bases unmatched: 6. Germline loops: CDR1 MDHEN, CDR2 SYDVKM. This receptor was taken from a woman of 80 years or more with acute or convalescent COVID-19. This chain uses TRBV28 with TRBJ2-5, with 12 bases identical to TRBD2. Sequenced material: peripheral blood. The CDR3 is CASSLAGGRRETQYF. CDR3 nucleotide sequence: TGTGCCAGCAGTCTAGCGGGGGGGCGTCGGGAGACCCAGTACTTC.